This T cell receptor beta chain was documented in a study of OX40 agonist ivuxolimab in advanced cancers. Germline lookup yields CDR1 MNHEY and CDR2 SMNVEV (reference sequence). The CDR3 runs to 15 residues. Unmatched junction bases numbered 6, after V lost 7 bases and J lost 4 bases. Sequencing used immunoSEQ multiplex PCR; TCRdb keeps in-frame clones, though not all of them. In the table there are under 60,000 clones, around 89% of which are singletons. For this clone: Its specificity is unknown.

Study conclusions and caveats: On average, CD8+ T cells had more expanded clones than CD4+.

The chain combines TRBV27 with TRBJ2-1, with TRBD2 matching over 11 bases. The sample here was CD4+ or CD8+ T cells sorted from blood, taken in a trial of the OX40 agonist ivuxolimab. The sequence came from an adult with an advanced solid tumor such as melanoma, head and neck, liver or kidney cancer. The CDR3 spells CASNLGTSGYNEQFF. The CDR3 DNA is TGTGCCAGCAACCTGGGGACTAGCGGATACAATGAGCAGTTCTTC.